These T cell receptor beta chains were read from a single sample in a study of blood T cell repertoires in COVID-19. This table comes from immunoSEQ multiplex PCR, and its TCRdb copy is limited to in-frame clones, with some not included. The sample contains 150,000 or so clones, about 84% of which appear only once. The sample consisted of PBMCs or T cells enriched from blood (not recorded which). The receptors were gathered from a middle-aged man who had recovered from COVID-19. Each CDR3 is given with its conserved first and last residue. The D gene is left open where the match is weak. Only part of the rows carry a size: once, few, many, or a class if the clone is expanded.

V gene: TRBV10-1
D gene: -
clone size: -
J gene: TRBJ2-2
CDR3 DNA: TGCGCCAGCAGTCCGACAGACCACGGGGAGCTGTTTTTT
CDR3 protein: CASSPTDHGELFF

V gene: TRBV4-2
D gene: TRBD1
clone size: once
J gene: TRBJ1-2
CDR3 DNA: TGTGCCAGCAGCCGGAAGGGAGGAGCCGGGGACAGCCAAACTCAGAACTATGGCTACACCTTC
CDR3 protein: CASSRKGGAGDSQTQNYGYTF

V gene: TRBV18
D gene: -
clone size: -
J gene: TRBJ2-5
CDR3 DNA: TGTGCCAGCTCACCAGGCAGCCAAGAGACCCAGTACTTC
CDR3 protein: CASSPGSQETQYF

V gene: TRBV30
D gene: TRBD1
clone size: -
J gene: TRBJ2-3
CDR3 DNA: TGTGCCTGGAGACGGCGGACAGGCGGCACAGATACGCAGTATTTT
CDR3 protein: CAWRRRTGGTDTQYF

V gene: TRBV5-4
D gene: TRBD2
clone size: -
J gene: TRBJ2-3
CDR3 DNA: TGTGCCAGCAGCGGCTTAGCGGGGGGCCTAGATACGCAGTATTTT
CDR3 protein: CASSGLAGGLDTQYF

V gene: TRBV9
D gene: -
clone size: once
J gene: TRBJ2-1
CDR3 DNA: TGTGCCAGCAGCGTACAACAGACCTACAATGAGCAGTTCTTC
CDR3 protein: CASSVQQTYNEQFF

V gene: TRBV3-1/TRBV3-2
D gene: TRBD2
clone size: once
J gene: TRBJ2-1
CDR3 DNA: TGTGCCAGCAGCCCCGAAGGGTGGGGGGGGTACAATGAGCAGTTCTTC
CDR3 protein: CASSPEGWGGYNEQFF

V gene: TRBV7-9
D gene: -
clone size: -
J gene: TRBJ1-6
CDR3 DNA: TGTGCCAGCAGCTTAGATTCAGATTCACCCCTCCACTTT
CDR3 protein: CASSLDSDSPLHF

V gene: TRBV9
D gene: TRBD2
clone size: -
J gene: TRBJ2-5
CDR3 DNA: TGTGCCAGCAGCGCGGGGGTGACTAGCGGCCGAGGGGAGACCCAGTACTTC
CDR3 protein: CASSAGVTSGRGETQYF

V gene: TRBV2
D gene: TRBD2
clone size: -
J gene: TRBJ2-3
CDR3 DNA: TGTGCCAGCCACGAGCGGGGGGGCCGAGATACGCAGTATTTT
CDR3 protein: CASHERGGRDTQYF

V gene: TRBV10-3
D gene: TRBD1
clone size: few
J gene: TRBJ2-4
CDR3 DNA: TGTGCCATCAGTGAGTGGGAGGACAGGGTGGGAGCCAAAAACATTCAGTACTTC
CDR3 protein: CAISEWEDRVGAKNIQYF

V gene: TRBV11-2
D gene: TRBD2
clone size: -
J gene: TRBJ2-1
CDR3 DNA: TGTGCCAGCAGCCTTATACGAGGGGAGGGCGGGGGGCAACGGAATGAGCAGTTCTTC
CDR3 protein: CASSLIRGEGGGQRNEQFF

V gene: TRBV5-1
D gene: TRBD2
clone size: -
J gene: TRBJ2-5
CDR3 DNA: TGCGCCAGCAGCTTTCGGGGGGGCATTTGGGCTGAGACCCAGTACTTC
CDR3 protein: CASSFRGGIWAETQYF

V gene: TRBV9
D gene: TRBD1
clone size: -
J gene: TRBJ1-3
CDR3 DNA: TGTGCCAGCAGCGTCACAGGGGGCGGAAACACCATATATTTT
CDR3 protein: CASSVTGGGNTIYF

V gene: TRBV11-1
D gene: TRBD1
clone size: -
J gene: TRBJ2-7
CDR3 DNA: TGTGCCAGCAGCCCGGGACAGGGACTCTCCTACGAGCAGTACTTC
CDR3 protein: CASSPGQGLSYEQYF

V gene: TRBV10-1
D gene: -
clone size: once
J gene: TRBJ2-5
CDR3 DNA: TGCGCCAGCAGTGAGGCCGGGGTAAAAACCAAAGAGACCCAGTACTTC
CDR3 protein: CASSEAGVKTKETQYF

V gene: TRBV10-3
D gene: TRBD1
clone size: -
J gene: TRBJ1-2
CDR3 DNA: TGTGCCATCAGTGATATATGGGGACAGGGTACGGGAAATGGCTACACCTTC
CDR3 protein: CAISDIWGQGTGNGYTF

V gene: TRBV5-1
D gene: TRBD1
clone size: -
J gene: TRBJ2-3
CDR3 DNA: TGCGCCAGCAGCCCACCGGGACAGGGTTTAGGTACGCAGTATTTT
CDR3 protein: CASSPPGQGLGTQYF

V gene: TRBV5-6
D gene: TRBD2
clone size: -
J gene: TRBJ2-3
CDR3 DNA: TGTGCCAGCAGCTTGGAACTAGCGGGGCCATCTTCCGGGACGCAGTATTTT
CDR3 protein: CASSLELAGPSSGTQYF

V gene: TRBV18
D gene: TRBD1
clone size: -
J gene: TRBJ2-7
CDR3 DNA: TGTGCCAGCTCACCACCGTCGAGGGACAGGGGCCACGAGCAGTACTTC
CDR3 protein: CASSPPSRDRGHEQYF

V gene: TRBV7-8
D gene: -
clone size: -
J gene: TRBJ1-1
CDR3 DNA: TGTGCCAGCAGCTTAGCTGACCGGGGAAACTCTGAAGCTTTCTTT
CDR3 protein: CASSLADRGNSEAFF

V gene: TRBV11-2
D gene: -
clone size: -
J gene: TRBJ2-1
CDR3 DNA: TGTGCCAGCAGCTTAGACGGCCCGGGGCAGTTCTTC
CDR3 protein: CASSLDGPGQFF

V gene: TRBV19
D gene: -
clone size: once
J gene: TRBJ1-2
CDR3 DNA: TGTGCCAGTAGTCCCCACACTAACTATGGCTACACCTTC
CDR3 protein: CASSPHTNYGYTF

V gene: TRBV5-4
D gene: -
clone size: -
J gene: TRBJ1-6
CDR3 DNA: TGTGCCAGCAGCTTGCAGGGGTCCAATTCACCCCTCCACTTT
CDR3 protein: CASSLQGSNSPLHF

V gene: TRBV6-1
D gene: TRBD1
clone size: -
J gene: TRBJ1-2
CDR3 DNA: TGTGCCAGCAGTGACCTCGGGACAGGGGGTGATTATGGCTACACCTTC
CDR3 protein: CASSDLGTGGDYGYTF

V gene: TRBV5-5
D gene: -
clone size: -
J gene: TRBJ1-1
CDR3 DNA: TGTGCCAGCAGCTTGGTTATTCTGAGTCCGAACACTGAAGCTTTCTTT
CDR3 protein: CASSLVILSPNTEAFF

V gene: TRBV6-5
D gene: -
clone size: -
J gene: TRBJ1-4
CDR3 DNA: TGTGCCAGCAGACCCTCGGGGGGTGGGGGAAAACTGTTTTTT
CDR3 protein: CASRPSGGGGKLFF